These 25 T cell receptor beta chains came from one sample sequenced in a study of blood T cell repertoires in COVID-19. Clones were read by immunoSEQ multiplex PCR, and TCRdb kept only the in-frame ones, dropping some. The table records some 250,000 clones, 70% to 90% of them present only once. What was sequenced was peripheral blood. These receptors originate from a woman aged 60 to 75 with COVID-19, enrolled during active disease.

CDR3 residues: CASSQKQGAGDTQYF. CDR3 DNA sequence: TGTGCCAGCAGTCAGAAACAGGGGGCGGGAGATACGCAGTATTTT. The rearrangement links TRBV3-1 (or the pseudogene TRBV3-2) to TRBJ2-3, with 9 bases that match TRBD1. V trimming: 6 bases; J trimming: 5 bases; junction bases outside the gene matches: 9. The germline CDR1 and CDR2 sequences are LGHDT and YNNKEL (reference sequence). This CDR3 has 15 residues.

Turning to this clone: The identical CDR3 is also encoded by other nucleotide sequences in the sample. CDR3 DNA: TGTGCCAGCAGTTTGACTAGCGGCACAGATACGCAGTATTTT. Protein: CASSLTSGTDTQYF. The V call is TRBV11-3, the J call TRBJ2-3, with 8 bases identical to TRBD2. The junction had 3 bases not matched to a gene; V was cut back by 6 bases and J by 1 base. The germline CDR1 and CDR2 sequences are SGHNT and YENEEA. The CDR3 is 14 amino acids. The complete variable domain, with remaining parts taken from reference TRBV11-3 and TRBJ2-3, reads EAGVVQSPRYKIIEKKQPVAFWCNPISGHNTLYWYLQNLGQGPELLIRYENEEAVDDSQLPKDRFSAERLKGVDSTLKIQPAELGDSAVYLCASSLTSGTDTQYFGPGTRLTVL.

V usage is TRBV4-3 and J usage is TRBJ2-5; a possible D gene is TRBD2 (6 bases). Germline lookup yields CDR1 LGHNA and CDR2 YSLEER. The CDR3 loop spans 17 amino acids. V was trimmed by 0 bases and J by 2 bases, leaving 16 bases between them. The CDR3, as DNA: TGCGCCAGCAGCCAAGAATGGACGGGAGTAGGACAAGAGACCCAGTACTTC. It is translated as CASSQEWTGVGQETQYF.

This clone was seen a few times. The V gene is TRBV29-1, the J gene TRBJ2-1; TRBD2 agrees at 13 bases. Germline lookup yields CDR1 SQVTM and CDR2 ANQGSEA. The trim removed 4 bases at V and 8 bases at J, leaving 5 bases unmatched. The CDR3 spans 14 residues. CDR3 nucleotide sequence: TGCAGCGTTGTTTGGACTAGCGGGAGACATGAGCAGTTCTTC. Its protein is CSVVWTSGRHEQFF.

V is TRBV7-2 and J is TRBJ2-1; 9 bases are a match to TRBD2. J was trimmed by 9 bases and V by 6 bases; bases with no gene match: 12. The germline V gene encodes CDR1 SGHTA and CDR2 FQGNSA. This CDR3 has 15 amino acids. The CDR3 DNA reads TGTGCCAGCAGTCATGGTGGGACTAGCTCGGGTGAGCAGTTCTTC. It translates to CASSHGGTSSGEQFF.

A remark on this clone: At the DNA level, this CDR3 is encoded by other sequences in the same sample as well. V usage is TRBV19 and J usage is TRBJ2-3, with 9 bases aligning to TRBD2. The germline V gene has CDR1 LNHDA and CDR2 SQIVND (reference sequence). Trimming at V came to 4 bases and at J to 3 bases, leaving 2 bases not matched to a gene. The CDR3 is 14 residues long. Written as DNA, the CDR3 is TGTGCCAGTAGTACCGGACTAGCGACAGATACGCAGTATTTT. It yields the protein CASSTGLATDTQYF.

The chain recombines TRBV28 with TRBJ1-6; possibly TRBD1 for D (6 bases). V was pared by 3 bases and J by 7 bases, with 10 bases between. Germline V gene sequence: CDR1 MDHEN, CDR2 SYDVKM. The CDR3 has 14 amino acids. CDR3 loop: CASSFTGSNSPLHF. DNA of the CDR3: TGTGCCAGCAGTTTTACAGGGAGCAATTCACCCCTCCACTTT.

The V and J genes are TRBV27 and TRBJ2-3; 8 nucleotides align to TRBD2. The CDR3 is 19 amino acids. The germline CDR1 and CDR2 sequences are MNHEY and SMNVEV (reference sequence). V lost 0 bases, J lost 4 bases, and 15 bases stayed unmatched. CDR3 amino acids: CASSLSRLARPGSPDTQYF. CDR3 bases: TGTGCCAGCAGTTTATCGAGACTAGCGCGCCCGGGGTCCCCAGATACGCAGTATTTT.

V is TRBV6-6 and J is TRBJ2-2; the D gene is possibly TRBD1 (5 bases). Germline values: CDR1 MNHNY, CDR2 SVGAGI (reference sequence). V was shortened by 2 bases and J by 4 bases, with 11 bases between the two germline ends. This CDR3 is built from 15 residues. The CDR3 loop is CASSYEGRVTGELFF. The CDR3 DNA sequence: TGTGCCAGCAGTTACGAAGGCAGGGTCACCGGGGAGCTGTTTTTT.

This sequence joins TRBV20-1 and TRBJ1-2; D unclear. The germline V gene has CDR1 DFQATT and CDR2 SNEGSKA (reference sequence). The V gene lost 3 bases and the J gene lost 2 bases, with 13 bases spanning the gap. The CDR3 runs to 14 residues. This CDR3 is CSASDGQRNYGYTF. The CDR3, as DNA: TGCAGTGCTAGTGATGGGCAGAGAAACTATGGCTACACCTTC.

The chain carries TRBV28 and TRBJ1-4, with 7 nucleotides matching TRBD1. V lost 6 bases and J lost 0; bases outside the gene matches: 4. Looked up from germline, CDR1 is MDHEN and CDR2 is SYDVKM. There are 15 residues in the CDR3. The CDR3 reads CASSRTGATNEKLFF. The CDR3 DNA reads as TGTGCCAGCAGCCGGACAGGCGCAACTAATGAAAAACTGTTTTTT.

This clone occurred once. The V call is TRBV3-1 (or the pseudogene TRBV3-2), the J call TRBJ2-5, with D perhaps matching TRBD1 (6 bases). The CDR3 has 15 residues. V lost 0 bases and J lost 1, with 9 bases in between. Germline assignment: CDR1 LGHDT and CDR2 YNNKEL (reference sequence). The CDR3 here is CASSQDAGVQETQYF. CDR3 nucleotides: TGTGCCAGCAGCCAAGATGCAGGGGTCCAAGAGACCCAGTACTTC.

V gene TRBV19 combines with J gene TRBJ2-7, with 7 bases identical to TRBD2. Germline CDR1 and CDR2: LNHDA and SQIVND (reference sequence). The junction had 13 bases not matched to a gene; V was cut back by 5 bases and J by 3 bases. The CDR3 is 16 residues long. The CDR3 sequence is CASSPWGAGRRYEQYF. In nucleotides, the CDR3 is TGTGCCAGTAGTCCGTGGGGAGCGGGACGTCGCTACGAGCAGTACTTC.

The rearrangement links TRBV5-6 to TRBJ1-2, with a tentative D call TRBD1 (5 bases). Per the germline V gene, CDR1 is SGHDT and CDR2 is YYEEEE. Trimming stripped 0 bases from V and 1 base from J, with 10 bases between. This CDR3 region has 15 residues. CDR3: CASSLVGGDNYGYTF. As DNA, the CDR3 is TGTGCCAGCAGCTTGGTCGGGGGGGATAACTATGGCTACACCTTC.

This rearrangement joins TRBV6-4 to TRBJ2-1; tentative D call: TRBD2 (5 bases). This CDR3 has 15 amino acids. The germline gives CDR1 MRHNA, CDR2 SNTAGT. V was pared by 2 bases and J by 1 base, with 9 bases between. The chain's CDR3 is CASSDEAASYNEQFF. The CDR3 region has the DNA TGTGCCAGCAGTGACGAAGCGGCTTCCTACAATGAGCAGTTCTTC.

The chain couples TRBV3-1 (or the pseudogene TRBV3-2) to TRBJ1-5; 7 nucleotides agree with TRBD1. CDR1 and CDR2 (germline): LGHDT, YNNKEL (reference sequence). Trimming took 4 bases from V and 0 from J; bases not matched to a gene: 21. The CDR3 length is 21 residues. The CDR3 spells CASSLLSKGAVLLYSNQPQHF. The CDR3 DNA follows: TGTGCCAGCAGCCTACTATCTAAGGGGGCAGTTTTACTTTATAGCAATCAGCCCCAGCATTTT.

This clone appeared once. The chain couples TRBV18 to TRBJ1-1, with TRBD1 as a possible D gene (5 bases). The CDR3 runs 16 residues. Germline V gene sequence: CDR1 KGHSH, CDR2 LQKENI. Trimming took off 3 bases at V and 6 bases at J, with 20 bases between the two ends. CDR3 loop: CASSPRDSIMKAEAFF. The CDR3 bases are TGTGCCAGCTCACCCCGGGACTCAATAATGAAGGCTGAAGCTTTCTTT. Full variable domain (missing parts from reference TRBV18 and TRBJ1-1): NAGVMQNPRHLVRRRGQEARLRCSPMKGHSHVYWYRQLPEEGLKFMVYLQKENIIDESGMPKERFSAEFPKEGPSILRIQQVVRGDSAAYFCASSPRDSIMKAEAFFGQGTRLTVV.

As DNA, the CDR3 is TGTGCCAGCAGGGCCACAGGGGGCATAGGGAACACCGGGGAGCTGTTTTTT. It yields the protein CASRATGGIGNTGELFF. The gene calls are TRBV2 and TRBJ2-2; 9 bases fit TRBD1. Germline-derived CDR1 and CDR2 are SNHLY and FYNNEI. The J segment lost 1 base and the V segment lost 6 bases, leaving 9 bases of the junction unmatched. There are 17 residues in the CDR3.

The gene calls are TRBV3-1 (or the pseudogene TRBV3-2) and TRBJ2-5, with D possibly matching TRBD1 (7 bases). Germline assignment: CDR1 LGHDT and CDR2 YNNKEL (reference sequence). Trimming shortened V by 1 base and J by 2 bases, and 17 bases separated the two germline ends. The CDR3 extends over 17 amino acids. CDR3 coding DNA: TGTGCCAGCAGCCAAGGGGGGGCCGTCAGGGGGCAAGAGACCCAGTACTTC. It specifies CASSQGGAVRGQETQYF.

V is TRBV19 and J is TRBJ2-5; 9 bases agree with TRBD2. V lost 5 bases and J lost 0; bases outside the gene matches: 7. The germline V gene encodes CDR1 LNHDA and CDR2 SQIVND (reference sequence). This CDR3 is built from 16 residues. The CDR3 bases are TGTGCCAGTAGTCGGGGCGCGGGAGGGTACCAAGAGACCCAGTACTTC. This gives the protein CASSRGAGGYQETQYF. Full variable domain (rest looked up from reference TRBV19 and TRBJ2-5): DGGITQSPKYLFRKEGQNVTLSCEQNLNHDAMYWYRQDPGQGLRLIYYSQIVNDFQKGDIAEGYSVSREKKESFPLTVTSAQKNPTAFYLCASSRGAGGYQETQYFGPGTRLLVL.

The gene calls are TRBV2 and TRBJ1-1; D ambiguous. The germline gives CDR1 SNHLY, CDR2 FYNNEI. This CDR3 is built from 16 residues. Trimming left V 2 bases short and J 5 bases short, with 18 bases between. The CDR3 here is CASSEMYGRLETEAFF. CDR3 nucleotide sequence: TGTGCCAGCAGTGAAATGTACGGCAGGTTAGAAACTGAAGCTTTCTTT.

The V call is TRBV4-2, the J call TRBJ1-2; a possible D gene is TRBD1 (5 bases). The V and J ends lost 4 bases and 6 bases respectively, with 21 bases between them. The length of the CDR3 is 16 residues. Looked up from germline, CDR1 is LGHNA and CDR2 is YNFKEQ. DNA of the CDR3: TGTGCCAGCAGCCCCTCCCTTGGCAGGGCCTCTAATGGCTACACCTTC. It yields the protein CASSPSLGRASNGYTF.

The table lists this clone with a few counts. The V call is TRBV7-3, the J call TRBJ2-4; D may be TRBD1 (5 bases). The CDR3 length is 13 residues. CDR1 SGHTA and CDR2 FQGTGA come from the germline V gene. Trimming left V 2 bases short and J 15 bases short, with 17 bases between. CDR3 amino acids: CASSLPYRGRRYF. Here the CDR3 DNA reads TGTGCCAGCAGCTTACCCTATAGGGGTCGGCGGTACTTC.

The CDR3 region is CASNPGQGFEKLFF. CDR3 in DNA: TGTGCCAGCAACCCGGGACAGGGGTTTGAAAAACTGTTTTTT. The chain couples TRBV6-6 to TRBJ1-4, with 10 positions matching TRBD1. Germline V gives CDR1 MNHNY, CDR2 SVGAGI (reference sequence). V lost 7 bases to trimming and J lost 7 bases; unmatched junction nucleotides: 6. The length of the CDR3 is 14 residues.

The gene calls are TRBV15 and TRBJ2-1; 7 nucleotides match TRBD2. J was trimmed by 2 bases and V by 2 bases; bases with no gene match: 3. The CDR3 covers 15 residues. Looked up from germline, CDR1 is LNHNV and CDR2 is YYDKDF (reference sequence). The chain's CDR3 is CATSRSGTTYNEQFF. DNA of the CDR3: TGTGCCACCAGCAGAAGCGGGACTACCTACAATGAGCAGTTCTTC. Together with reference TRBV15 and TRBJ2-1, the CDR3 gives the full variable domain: DAMVIQNPRYQVTQFGKPVTLSCSQTLNHNVMYWYQQKSSQAPKLLFHYYDKDFNNEADTPDNFQSRRPNTSFCFLDIRSPGLGDTAMYLCATSRSGTTYNEQFFGPGTRLTVL.